The 10 T cell receptor beta chains listed next were all sequenced from one sample in a study of human T cells and chemical hapten exposure. Time point given: patch test 2, 6 weeks after DPC sensitization. This sample's treatment: therapeutic diphenylcyclopropenone sensitization with weekly scalp DPC. From the RACE reads, TCRdb called clonotypes with MiXCR, one entry per CDR3 protein. This sample has about 110,000 distinct CDR3 sequences, with 9.2% found just once. The input for sequencing was whole blood, taken in connection with sensitization to the hapten diphenylcyclopropenone (DPC). The receptors derive from a middle-aged woman with alopecia areata. Some clones in this sample may be carry-over from other donors' samples.

This clonotype was seen more than once but under ten times. This rearrangement joins TRBV2 to TRBJ1-1, with TRBD1 as a possible D gene (6 bases). Germline V gene sequence: CDR1 SNHLY, CDR2 FYNNEI. The CDR3 sequence is 15 residues long. V was clipped by 5 bases and J by 2 bases, with 15 bases between them. This chain's CDR3 is CASSMTGLGNTEAFF. Written as DNA, the CDR3 is TGTGCCAGCAGTATGACAGGACTGGGAAACACTGAAGCTTTCTTT.

This clonotype turned up a few times. This chain connects TRBV7-2 to TRBJ2-7, with D perhaps assigned TRBD1 or TRBD2 (6 bases each). From germline, CDR1 is SGHTA and CDR2 FQGNSA. The CDR3 runs to 15 residues. V was cut by 4 bases and J by 2 bases, with 15 bases left in between. This chain's CDR3 is CASSYWGAGTYEQYF. The CDR3 DNA follows: TGTGCCAGCAGCTATTGGGGGGCAGGGACCTACGAGCAGTACTTC. The complete variable domain, with remaining parts taken from reference TRBV7-2 and TRBJ2-7, reads GAGVSQSPSNKVTEKGKDVELRCDPISGHTALYWYRQSLGQGLEFLIYFQGNSAPDKSGLPSDRFSAERTGGSVSTLTIQRTQQEDSAVYLCASSYWGAGTYEQYFGPGTRLTVT.

This clonotype was seen repeatedly, ten times or more. This chain links TRBV2 with TRBJ2-1; TRBD1 is a possible D gene (6 bases). Germline CDR1 SNHLY, CDR2 FYNNEI. The CDR3 covers 15 residues. The V gene lost 1 base and the J gene lost 1 base, with 8 bases spanning the gap. For the CDR3, the DNA is TGTGCCAGCAGTGAAGTACAGGGTTCCTACAATGAGCAGTTCTTC. Amino acid sequence: CASSEVQGSYNEQFF.

This clonotype was detected ten times or more. The genes are TRBV30 and TRBJ2-4; no firm D call. Per the germline V gene, CDR1 is GTSNPN and CDR2 is SVGIG (reference sequence). Trimming removed 0 bases from V and 0 bases from J, with 6 bases in between. The CDR3 runs 14 residues. The CDR3 region has the DNA TGTGCCTGGAGTGTACAACAAGCCAAAAACATTCAGTACTTC. This translates into CAWSVQQAKNIQYF. The complete variable domain, with remaining parts taken from reference TRBV30 and TRBJ2-4, reads SQTIHQWPATLVQPVGSPLSLECTVEGTSNPNLYWYRQAAGRGLQLLFYSVGIGQISSEVPQNLSASRPQDRQFILSSKKLLLSDSGFYLCAWSVQQAKNIQYFGAGTRLSVL.

Many counts were recorded for this clonotype. The chain uses TRBV2 and TRBJ1-1, with 8 bases matching TRBD1. The trim removed 7 bases at V and 6 bases at J, leaving 4 bases unmatched. CDR1 and CDR2 (germline): SNHLY, FYNNEI. The CDR3 spans 12 residues. CDR3 sequence (DNA): TGTGCCAGCACTGAGGACAGGGCTGAAGCTTTCTTT. Residues: CASTEDRAEAFF.

The rearrangement uses TRBV20-1 and TRBJ2-2, with TRBD2 identical over 10 bases. With 3 bases clipped from V and 0 bases from J, the junction kept 7 bases outside the gene matches. CDR1 and CDR2 from the germline V gene are DFQATT and SNEGSKA (reference sequence). This CDR3 comprises 17 residues. The CDR3 here is CSARASGGLANTGELFF. DNA of the CDR3: TGCAGTGCTAGGGCTAGCGGGGGCCTCGCGAACACCGGGGAGCTGTTTTTT.

The sample holds many counts of this clonotype. The chain has TRBV12-3 or TRBV12-4 and TRBJ1-4; TRBD1 is a possible D gene (6 bases). Trimming left V 7 bases short and J 2 bases short, with 17 bases between. This CDR3 is 16 amino acids long. As DNA, the CDR3 is TGTGCCAGCACCATCCGCAGGGGAACCACTAATGAAAAACTGTTTTTT. Translating it yields CASTIRRGTTNEKLFF.

There are many counts of this clonotype. This chain connects TRBV7-2 to TRBJ2-1, with 8 bases matching TRBD2. The junction had 7 bases not matched to a gene; V was cut back by 5 bases and J by 7 bases. This CDR3 contains 14 residues. CDR1 and CDR2 from the germline V gene are SGHTA and FQGNSA. The CDR3: CASSLVGGANEQFF. The CDR3 coding sequence is TGTGCCAGCAGCCTCGTCGGGGGGGCGAATGAGCAGTTCTTC.

The V and J genes are TRBV29-1 and TRBJ2-5; TRBD1 might be the D (6 bases). The germline CDR1 and CDR2 sequences are SQVTM and ANQGSEA. V was cut by 4 bases and J by 5 bases, with 11 bases left in between. This CDR3 is built from 12 residues. The CDR3 loop is CSVGRGYETQYF. The CDR3 DNA reads as TGCAGCGTTGGCAGGGGCTACGAGACCCAGTACTTC.

This clonotype turned up a few times. The CDR3 region is CASRGFGQGKTEAFF. CDR3 sequence (DNA): TGTGCCAGCAGGGGATTCGGGCAGGGGAAGACTGAAGCTTTCTTT. The chain recombines TRBV6-2 or TRBV6-3 with TRBJ1-1, with D maybe TRBD1 (6 bases). Trimming took 6 bases from V and 5 from J, leaving 19 bases between them. Germline assignment: CDR1 MNHEY and CDR2 SVGEGT. This CDR3 is built from 15 residues.